What follows are 22 T cell receptor beta chains derived from one specimen sequenced in a study of blood T cell repertoires in COVID-19. The assay was immunoSEQ multiplex PCR, and TCRdb's table has in-frame clones only and misses some. Of approximately 200,000 clones listed, more than 75% are singletons. The sample comprised peripheral blood. All receptors come from a woman aged 40 to 50 with COVID-19, enrolled during active disease.

This clone was detected ten times or more. The rearrangement joins TRBV3-1 (or the pseudogene TRBV3-2) to TRBJ2-7; tentatively, D is TRBD2 (5 bases). This CDR3 contains 13 residues. Germline values: CDR1 LGHDT, CDR2 YNNKEL (reference sequence). The V and J ends lost 6 bases and 6 bases respectively, with 15 bases between them. The CDR3 loop is CASSRNGGGEQYF. CDR3 bases: TGTGCCAGCAGTCGTAATGGAGGCGGCGAGCAGTACTTC.

The chain uses TRBV11-2 and TRBJ1-2; 9 nucleotides line up with TRBD1. Looked up from germline, CDR1 is SGHAT and CDR2 is FQNNGV. The CDR3 extends over 14 amino acids. V lost 5 bases, J lost 3 bases, and 4 bases stayed unmatched. The CDR3 loop is CASSTGTGHYGYTF. CDR3 nucleotides: TGTGCCAGCAGCACCGGGACAGGGCACTATGGCTACACCTTC.

This clone was found once. This chain uses TRBV9 with TRBJ1-6; D is perhaps TRBD1 (6 bases). Trimming shortened V by 0 bases and J by 7 bases, and 8 bases separated the two germline ends. Germline V gene lookup returns CDR1 SGDLS and CDR2 YYNGEE. CDR3 length: 14 residues. The CDR3 reads CASSVGTENSPLHF. CDR3 DNA: TGTGCCAGCAGCGTAGGGACAGAGAATTCACCCCTCCACTTT.

This clone was seen more than once but under ten times. V and J are TRBV3-1 (or the pseudogene TRBV3-2) and TRBJ2-1; a possible D gene is TRBD2 (6 bases). This CDR3 is built from 13 residues. V was shortened by 4 bases and J by 6 bases, with 10 bases between the two germline ends. CDR1 is LGHDT, CDR2 YNNKEL, per germline (reference sequence). CDR3 coding DNA: TGTGCCAGCAGCCCGACCGGGAGCAATGAGCAGTTCTTC. Translating it yields CASSPTGSNEQFF.

V and J are TRBV6-4 and TRBJ1-2; D is undetermined. V was trimmed by 4 bases and J by 7 bases, leaving 16 bases between them. Germline loops: CDR1 MRHNA, CDR2 SNTAGT. The CDR3 spans 14 residues. The CDR3 DNA follows: TGTGCCAGCAGTGTGAACGGAGAGGGTGGTGGCTACACCTTC. This encodes CASSVNGEGGGYTF.

The chain couples TRBV28 to TRBJ2-1; 9 positions match TRBD2. The V and J ends lost 5 bases and 1 base, in that order; junction bases with no gene match: 3. Germline values: CDR1 MDHEN, CDR2 SYDVKM. The CDR3 spans 15 residues. The CDR3 reads CASSPSGGSYNEQFF. The CDR3 DNA reads TGTGCCAGCAGTCCCAGCGGGGGGTCCTACAATGAGCAGTTCTTC.

The CDR3 here is CASRFSGGYEQYF. The CDR3 coding sequence is TGTGCCAGCAGATTCTCAGGGGGCTACGAGCAGTACTTC. The V gene is TRBV6-5, the J gene TRBJ2-7, with 7 positions matching TRBD1. The V gene's germline CDR1 is MNHEY and CDR2 SVGAGI. V lost 6 bases and J lost 3; bases outside the gene matches: 5. This CDR3 region has 13 residues.

The gene calls are TRBV30 and TRBJ2-1, with D perhaps matching TRBD1 (6 bases). The CDR3 contains 15 residues. V lost 0 bases to trimming and J lost 4 bases, with 13 bases between them. Germline CDR1 GTSNPN, CDR2 SVGIG (reference sequence). CDR3 sequence (DNA): TGTGCCTGGAGTGTCAATCAGGGGCGATACAATGAGCAGTTCTTC. It specifies CAWSVNQGRYNEQFF.

The J gene is TRBJ2-1, the V gene TRBV20-1; TRBD2 agrees at 11 bases. Germline values: CDR1 DFQATT, CDR2 SNEGSKA (reference sequence). With V trimmed by 3 bases and J by 11 bases, 6 bases remained unmatched. This CDR3 contains 13 residues. CDR3 protein: CSASIGTSGKQFF. CDR3 DNA sequence: TGCAGTGCTAGTATAGGGACTAGCGGCAAGCAGTTCTTC.

The chain links TRBV7-2 to TRBJ2-5, with 8 bases identical to TRBD1. The V and J ends lost 5 bases and 1 base, in that order; junction bases with no gene match: 6. The CDR3 consists of 15 residues. The germline gives CDR1 SGHTA, CDR2 FQGNSA. In DNA form, the CDR3 reads TGTGCCAGCAGCACCGGACAGGGACGCCAAGAGACCCAGTACTTC. Its translation: CASSTGQGRQETQYF.

This chain links TRBV9 with TRBJ1-5, with 7 nucleotides matching TRBD1. V dropped 2 bases and J dropped 3; count of bases not matched to a gene: 5. The CDR3 is made up of 15 amino acids. Germline V gene data show CDR1 as SGDLS and CDR2 as YYNGEE. The CDR3 DNA reads as TGTGCCAGCAGCGTGACAGGGCACATCAATCAGCCCCAGCATTTT. Amino acid sequence: CASSVTGHINQPQHF.

The V and J genes are TRBV7-9 and TRBJ1-4; 11 bases line up with TRBD1. CDR3 length: 15 amino acids. Germline loops: CDR1 SEHNR, CDR2 FQNEAQ (reference sequence). V gave up 6 bases and J gave up 2 bases; unmatched junction bases: 2. Here the CDR3 reads CASRGQGATNEKLFF. CDR3 DNA sequence: TGTGCCAGCAGAGGACAGGGGGCCACTAATGAAAAACTGTTTTTT.

This rearrangement joins TRBV30 to TRBJ1-2; the D gene is possibly TRBD1 (5 bases). Germline V gives CDR1 GTSNPN, CDR2 SVGIG (reference sequence). This CDR3 has 13 residues. The CDR3 region is CADYLGGDYGYTF. CDR3 sequence (DNA): TGTGCTGACTACCTCGGGGGAGACTATGGCTACACCTTC.

J is TRBJ1-2 and V is TRBV30; D perhaps matches TRBD1 (6 bases). The V and J ends lost 3 bases and 0 bases respectively, with 11 bases between them. This CDR3 is built from 14 residues. Germline V CDR1 and CDR2: GTSNPN, SVGIG (reference sequence). This chain's CDR3 is CAWRTRTANYGYTF. DNA for the CDR3: TGTGCCTGGAGGACCCGGACAGCTAACTATGGCTACACCTTC.

The chain is built from TRBV9 and TRBJ2-1; 7 bases are shared with TRBD2. Germline lookup yields CDR1 SGDLS and CDR2 YYNGEE. This CDR3 has 16 residues. The trim removed 0 bases at V and 3 bases at J, leaving 6 bases unmatched. The CDR3 DNA sequence: TGTGCCAGCAGCGTAGTGGCGGGGGAAATCTACAATGAGCAGTTCTTC. Translating gives CASSVVAGEIYNEQFF.

The chain links TRBV7-2 to TRBJ2-2; 15 bases agree with TRBD2. V gave up 6 bases and J gave up 4 bases; unmatched junction bases: 0. Germline V lookup: CDR1 SGHTA, CDR2 FQGNSA. The CDR3 length is 15 residues. The CDR3 coding sequence is TGTGCCAGCAGGGGACTAGCGGGGGGCACCGGGGAGCTGTTTTTT. Its protein product is CASRGLAGGTGELFF.

The J gene is TRBJ1-4, the V gene TRBV4-1; tentative D call: TRBD1 (5 bases). CDR1 MGHRA and CDR2 YSYEKL come from the germline V gene. The V and J ends lost 0 bases and 11 bases respectively, with 13 bases between them. The CDR3 is 14 amino acids. CDR3 region: CASSQDRVLYKLFF. In DNA form, the CDR3 reads TGCGCCAGCAGCCAAGACAGGGTACTGTACAAACTGTTTTTT.

This rearrangement joins TRBV4-1 to TRBJ1-6; D might be TRBD1 (5 bases). V shed 0 bases and J shed 5 bases, with 11 bases lying between them. This CDR3 has 16 amino acids. Germline V gene sequence: CDR1 MGHRA, CDR2 YSYEKL. CDR3 nucleotide sequence: TGCGCCAGCAGCCAAGAGGGGCAGGGCCATAATTCACCCCTCCACTTT. This sequence encodes CASSQEGQGHNSPLHF.

This chain uses TRBV11-1 with TRBJ2-1; D unresolved. V was cut by 3 bases and J by 6 bases, with 9 bases left in between. The CDR3 extends over 13 amino acids. The germline gives CDR1 SGHAT, CDR2 FQDESV (reference sequence). This chain's CDR3 is CASSFLGLNEQFF. The CDR3, as DNA: TGTGCCAGCAGCTTTTTGGGCCTCAATGAGCAGTTCTTC.

The sample holds one count of this clone. The chain is built from TRBV6-2 or TRBV6-3 and TRBJ1-1; no firm D call. V was clipped by 6 bases and J by 0 bases, with 11 bases between them. The CDR3 length is 14 residues. CDR1 and CDR2 from the germline V gene are MNHEY and SVGEGT. CDR3: CASSHYDMNTEAFF. As DNA, the CDR3 is TGTGCCAGCAGCCACTATGATATGAACACTGAAGCTTTCTTT.

CDR3 amino acids: CASSPAGQGVNTDTQYF. In DNA, the CDR3 is TGCGCCAGCAGCCCGGCCGGGCAGGGGGTAAACACAGATACGCAGTATTTT. The rearrangement uses TRBV5-1 and TRBJ2-3; 7 bases map to TRBD1. Germline-derived CDR1 and CDR2 are SGHRS and YFSETQ. Unmatched junction bases numbered 13, after V lost 4 bases and J lost 2 bases. The CDR3 has 17 amino acids.

V gene TRBV5-1 combines with J gene TRBJ2-1; 10 nucleotides agree with TRBD2. CDR3 size: 14 residues. Losses at the gene ends were 8 bases for V and 1 base for J; bases not matched to a gene: 3. The germline V gene encodes CDR1 SGHRS and CDR2 YFSETQ. The CDR3 loop reads CASKLAGSYNEQFF. CDR3 nucleotide sequence: TGCGCCAGTAAACTAGCGGGGTCCTACAATGAGCAGTTCTTC. The full variable domain, with the rest looked up from reference TRBV5-1 and TRBJ2-1, is KAGVTQTPRYLIKTRGQQVTLSCSPISGHRSVSWYQQTPGQGLQFLFEYFSETQRNKGNFPGRFSGRQFSNSRSEMNVSTLELGDSALYLCASKLAGSYNEQFFGPGTRLTVL.